This T cell receptor beta chain was sequenced in a study of cytomegalovirus exposure and HLA in healthy donors (dated by TCRdb to about 2017). Broadly, across the study: An earlier analysis of fewer than 750 of the donors reported 276 Gb of sequence data and 100 million to 120 million unique TCR beta sequences obtained from around 180 million T cells. Roughly 300 gigabases of sequencing data and roughly 90 million unique TCR sequences were included in an early release covering around 600 HLA-typed donors. Of the approximately 400 genotyped donors, over 70% fell in the genetic ancestry cluster associated with self-reported Caucasian donors. The study aimed to test whether cataloging public T cell receptors could reveal signatures of past pathogen exposure. The T cell repertoires of around 670 subjects were profiled by immunosequencing and related to cytomegalovirus serostatus. Along with the approximately 700-subject first cohort, a separate validation cohort of over a hundred different subjects was used. To predict cytomegalovirus infection status, the study combined high-throughput TCR immunosequencing, statistical association of individual TCRs with disease status, and machine learning. In a later analysis, previously published TCR beta repertoires from about 670 donors were re-analyzed and high-resolution HLA genotyping was added so that TCR occurrence patterns could be studied. In the later analysis, no new phenotypic data were used to find candidate immune exposures; instead, reliance was placed on TCR beta sequences and their occurrence across donors. An earlier analysis of roughly 600 of the donors used high-throughput TCR beta sequencing to judge whether each TCR beta V gene segment behaved as functional or pseudogenic. Donor age, sex, ethnicity and CMV serostatus were compiled alongside the repertoire data. A later genetic analysis used genome-wide SNP genotypes for about three fifths of the 666 donors, treating that subset as a discovery cohort. Every repertoire in the discovery cohort had been generated on one and the same sequencing platform. Both class I and class II loci were covered by HLA typing, at four-digit resolution. Typing coverage varied by locus: roughly 620-630 donors for A, B, C, DRB1 and DQB1; approximately 500 for DQA1; more than 600 for DPA1; approximately 490 for DPB1. Because of strong linkage in the cohort, five DR-DQ haplotypes were treated as single units for association and clustering. Among some 400 genotyped donors of the cohort, an average of about 240,000 unique TCR beta nucleotide sequences were sequenced per donor, around 20% of them non-productive.

Including cysteine and phenylalanine, the CDR3 has 12 amino acids. This entry keeps only the CDR3 DNA: 36 bases, framed from base 1. CDR1 is given as MNHEY and CDR2 as SMNVEV, both from the germline V gene (reference sequence). V lost 6 bases and J lost 11 bases; the stretch between them is 16 bases long. The cohort was made up of roughly 670 healthy bone marrow donors. Cohort members were all nominally healthy when sampled, although unrecorded immune exposures were likely present. The donor was CMV seropositive and was included in the group of 250 to 300 seropositive cohort members. A peripheral blood sample was collected from each donor, and TCR beta sequencing was performed on peripheral blood mononuclear cells. Genomic DNA was extracted from the blood cell samples with the Qiagen DNeasy Blood Extraction Kit. Study-level results and caveats: A group of highly shared sequence variants was considered likely to be a technical artifact of the sequencing pipeline. Strong co-occurrence of HLA alleles, especially DR and DQ, made assigning TCR associations to individual alleles difficult. The study listed around 160 TCR beta chains as associated with cytomegalovirus. Presence/absence analyses assumed roughly uniform sequencing depth across donors, an assumption that may not hold. A later analysis found that TCR association rates varied across HLA loci, with DRB1 alleles showing the most associated TCRs and HLA-C alleles the fewest. Compared with the roughly 720-donor mean, donors in an Asian-associated ancestry cluster had fewer N-insertions in productive TCRs, according to a later genetic analysis. A few of the identified cytomegalovirus-associated TCR beta chains were confirmed in vitro to be specific for cytomegalovirus antigens. Broadly in line with IMGT annotations, most TCR beta V segments showed up in productive rearrangements about 87% or about 30% of the time in an earlier analysis of under 700 of the donors. In this cohort, only TCR beta chains were sequenced, and detectable features were limited by the absence of alpha or paired-chain data. Because the 87-base-pair reads could not distinguish some IMGT-functional V segments, including TRBV6-2 and TRBV6-3, those segments were excluded. Because HLA typing was unavailable for some donors at each locus, only the typed subset was used in association tests. Linkage disequilibrium might explain the correlated functional status among segregating V segments, but an unknown experimental factor could not be excluded. A further reported finding was that TCR beta sequences accurately predicted the HLA-A and HLA-B alleles for most subjects in the first cohort. Most TCR sequences were seen in very few donors, while some public TCRs were found in many individuals. According to the authors, the approach could potentially be generalized to other disease states and immunological phenotypes. A later analysis reported that several top co-occurrence clusters appeared linked to parvovirus B19, influenza, CMV and Epstein-Barr virus. The classifier was reported to diagnose cytomegalovirus status with high specificity and sensitivity in both the original cohort and the validation cohort. According to a later analysis, most CMV-associated TCR beta chains appeared to be HLA-restricted, and the HLA associations seemed to be driven largely by CMV exposure. A later analysis associated 15,000 to 20,000 TCR beta sequences with specific HLA alleles at a false discovery rate of 0.05. Immune exposure information for the cohort was limited to CMV serostatus. Because counts were too low, about 18 rarely observed V segments, including chromosome 9 orphons, were excluded from the earlier analysis of around 640 of the donors. In a later analysis, HLA-associated TCR beta chains showed more clonal expansion and lower generation probabilities than non-associated chains that were equally common. In a later genetic analysis, a missense DCLRE1C variant was associated with V-gene and J-gene trimming of TCR beta chains, and the association was replicated in an independent cohort.

Libraries were constructed by the immunoSEQ multiplex PCR assay. For the multiplex PCR, a mixture combining 60 forward primers for TCR Vbeta segments and 13 reverse primers for TCR Jbeta segments was used. The CDR3 region of rearranged TCR beta genes was amplified from genomic DNA by a multiplex PCR assay. The amplified TCR beta libraries were sequenced on the Illumina HiSeq System as 87-base-pair reads. The original pipeline was this. A later analysis counted about 76 million unique TCR beta chains across the 670 or so repertoires, and around 12 million of these chains were shared by at least two donors. Raw reads were error-corrected and collapsed into unique sequences by a nearest-neighbor algorithm in which closely related sequences were merged to remove PCR and sequencing errors. CDR3 sequences were aligned to IMGT reference sequences to assign V, D and J gene segments. For a sequence to be retained, a match of at least six nucleotides to both a V gene segment and a J gene segment was required. Rearrangements were called productive when the CDR3 lacked stop codons and stayed in frame with V and J; all others were non-productive. Following IMGT convention, CDR3 was defined as the stretch from the second conserved V-encoded cysteine to the conserved J-encoded phenylalanine. Sequences without an unambiguous match to a single V gene segment were excluded from the earlier analysis of 450 to 650 of the donors. In an earlier analysis of approximately 550 of the donors, V segments were called functional above 56.7% productive rearrangements and were called segregating when the between-donor standard deviation exceeded 5%. To diagnose cytomegalovirus status from the catalog of TCR beta chain sequences, a statistical classification framework was built. V and J gene assignment, in a later analysis, came from comparing TCR nucleotide sequences with IMGT/GENE-DB human TR gene sequences. The TCRdist pipeline was used in a later analysis to assign CDR3 sequences and most-parsimonious VDJ recombination scenarios. In a later analysis, every TCR beta chain was defined by the combination of its CDR3 amino acid sequence and its V-gene family, and reads without a unique V-gene family were dropped. As a way to deal with suspected cross-contamination and a sequencing artifact, a later analysis dropped under 600 nucleotide sequences that were highly shared and had low generation probability. For each public chain, a later analysis derived a clonal expansion index from normalized ranks of inferred template counts within each repertoire. Generation probabilities in a later analysis came from a VDJ recombination model fitted to out-of-frame rearrangements, and those results were checked against IGoR. In a later analysis, hypergeometric tests were used to score TCR-TCR, TCR-HLA and TCR-CMV co-occurrence, with a repertoire-size bias correction applied to TCR pairs. To estimate false discovery rates, a later analysis permuted the HLA or CMV assignments 20 times. A later analysis grouped co-occurring TCRs with DBSCAN, adding TCRdist sequence similarity when clustering within HLA-allele-positive subsets. For co-occurrence clustering, repertoires with fewer than 30,000 or more than 120,000 public chains were excluded, along with roughly 5 repertoires with anomalous nucleotide sharing. TCRdb obtained this table from immuneACCESS and retained in-frame rearrangements with V and J assigned. These tables miss some clones; where compared with another copy, unresolved V genes account for less than half of the shortfall, and the remainder is unexplained. V, J and clone size derive from that table, while D and trimming were established from the DNA sequence. The sample data list 200,000 to 250,000 clones, and about 80% of these were observed just once. In total, the top ten clones hold around 8% of the sample.

Concerning this clone itself: Its recognized antigen is unknown. Nothing much larger sits one base from this clone, and base qualities are not available.

Here the chain combines TRBV27 and TRBJ1-1, with the D gene not clear enough to name. Sequenced sample: PBMCs. The TCR was taken from a woman aged 60-70 years in good health and CMV-seropositive. The DNA sequence is TGTGCCAGCAGATTAAATGGGTTCGGGGCTTTCTTT. The encoded protein is CASRLNGFGAFF.